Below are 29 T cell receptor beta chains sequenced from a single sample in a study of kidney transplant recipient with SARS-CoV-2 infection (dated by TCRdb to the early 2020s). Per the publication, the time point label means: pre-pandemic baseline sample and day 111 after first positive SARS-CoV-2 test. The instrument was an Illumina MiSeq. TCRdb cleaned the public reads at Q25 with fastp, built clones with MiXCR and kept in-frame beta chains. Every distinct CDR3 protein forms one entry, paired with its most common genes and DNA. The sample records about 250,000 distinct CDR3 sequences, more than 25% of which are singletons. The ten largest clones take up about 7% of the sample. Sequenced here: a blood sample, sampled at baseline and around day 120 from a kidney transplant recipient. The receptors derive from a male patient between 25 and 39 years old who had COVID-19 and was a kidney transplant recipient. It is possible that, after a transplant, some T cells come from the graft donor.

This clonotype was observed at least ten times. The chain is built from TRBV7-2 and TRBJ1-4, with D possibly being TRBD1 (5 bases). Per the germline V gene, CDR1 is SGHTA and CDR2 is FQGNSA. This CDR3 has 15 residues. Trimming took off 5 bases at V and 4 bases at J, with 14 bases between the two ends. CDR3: CASSPWGGFNEKLFF. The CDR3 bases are TGTGCCAGCAGCCCGTGGGGGGGTTTTAATGAAAAACTGTTTTTT.

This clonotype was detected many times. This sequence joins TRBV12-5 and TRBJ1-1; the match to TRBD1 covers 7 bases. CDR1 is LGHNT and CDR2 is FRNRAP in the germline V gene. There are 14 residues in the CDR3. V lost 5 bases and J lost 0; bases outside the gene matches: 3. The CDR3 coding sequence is TGTGCTAGTGGTCGGGGACAGATGAACACTGAAGCTTTCTTT. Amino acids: CASGRGQMNTEAFF.

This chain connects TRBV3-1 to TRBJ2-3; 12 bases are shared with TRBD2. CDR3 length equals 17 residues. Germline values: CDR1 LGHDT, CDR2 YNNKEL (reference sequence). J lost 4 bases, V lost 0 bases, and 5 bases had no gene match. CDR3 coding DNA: TGTGCCAGCAGCCAAGAGACTAGCGGGAGAGTCGCAGATACGCAGTATTTT. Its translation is CASSQETSGRVADTQYF.

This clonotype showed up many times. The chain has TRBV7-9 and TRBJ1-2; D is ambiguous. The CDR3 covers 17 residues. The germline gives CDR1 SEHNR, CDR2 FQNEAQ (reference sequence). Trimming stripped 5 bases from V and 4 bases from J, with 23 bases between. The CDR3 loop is CASSNTSYHGKTYGYTF. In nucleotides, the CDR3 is TGTGCCAGCAGCAACACTTCATACCATGGAAAGACCTATGGCTACACCTTC. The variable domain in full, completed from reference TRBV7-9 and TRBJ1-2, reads DTGVSQNPRHKITKRGQNVTFRCDPISEHNRLYWYRQTLGQGPEFLTYFQNEAQLEKSRLLSDRFSAERPKGSFSTLEIQRTEQGDSAMYLCASSNTSYHGKTYGYTFGSGTRLTVV.

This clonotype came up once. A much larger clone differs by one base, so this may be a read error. This chain's CDR3 is CASRVGGEQYF. The CDR3 DNA reads as TGTGCCAGCAGGGTGGGCGGAGAGCAGTACTTC. The rearrangement joins TRBV7-9 to TRBJ2-3; D unclear. The tail of the sequence fits TRBJ2-7 better, so the J call may be wrong. CDR1 and CDR2 from the germline V gene are SEHNR and FQNEAQ (reference sequence). CDR3 size: 11 residues.

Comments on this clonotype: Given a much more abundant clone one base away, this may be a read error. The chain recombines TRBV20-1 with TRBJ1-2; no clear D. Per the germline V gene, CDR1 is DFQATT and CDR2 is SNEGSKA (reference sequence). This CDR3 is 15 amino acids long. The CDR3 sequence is CSARPTRMAGYGHTF. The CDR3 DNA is TGCAGTGCTAGACCGACACGGATGGCTGGCTATGGCCACACCTTC.

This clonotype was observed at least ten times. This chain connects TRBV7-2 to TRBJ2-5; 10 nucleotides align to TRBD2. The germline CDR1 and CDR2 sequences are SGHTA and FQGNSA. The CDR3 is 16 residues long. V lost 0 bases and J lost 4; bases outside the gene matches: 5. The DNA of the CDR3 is TGTGCCAGCAGCTTAGCGAAGCGGGAGGGCCGAGAGACCCAGTACTTC. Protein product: CASSLAKREGRETQYF.

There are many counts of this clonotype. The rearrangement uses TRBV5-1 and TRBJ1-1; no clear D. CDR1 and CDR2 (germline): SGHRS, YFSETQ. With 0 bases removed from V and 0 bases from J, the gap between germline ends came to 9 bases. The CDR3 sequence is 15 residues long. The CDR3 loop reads CASSLDVFMNTEAFF. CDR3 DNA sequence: TGCGCCAGCAGCTTGGATGTGTTTATGAACACTGAAGCTTTCTTT.

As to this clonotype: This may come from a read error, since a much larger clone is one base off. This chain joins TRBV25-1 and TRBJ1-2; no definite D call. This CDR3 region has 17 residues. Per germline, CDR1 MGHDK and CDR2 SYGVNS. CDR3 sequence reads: CTSSVHPELGKTYGYTF. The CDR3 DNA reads TGTACCAGCAGTGTTCATCCAGAACTGGGAAAGACCTATGGCTACACCTTC.

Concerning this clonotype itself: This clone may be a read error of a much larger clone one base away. The CDR3 is CASSLAFSNQLQHF. Here the CDR3 DNA reads TGTGCCAGCAGCTTAGCTTTTTCGAATCAGCTCCAGCATTTT. The chain employs TRBV7-2 and TRBJ1-5, with D unclear. Germline-derived CDR1 and CDR2 are SGHTA and FQGNSA. CDR3 length: 14 amino acids.

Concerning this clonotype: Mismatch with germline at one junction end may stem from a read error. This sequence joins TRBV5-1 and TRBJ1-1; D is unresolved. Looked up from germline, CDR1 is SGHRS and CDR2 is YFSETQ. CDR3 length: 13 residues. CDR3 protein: CASTQRGNTEALF. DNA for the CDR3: TGCGCCAGTACCCAGAGAGGGAACACTGAAGCTCTCTTT.

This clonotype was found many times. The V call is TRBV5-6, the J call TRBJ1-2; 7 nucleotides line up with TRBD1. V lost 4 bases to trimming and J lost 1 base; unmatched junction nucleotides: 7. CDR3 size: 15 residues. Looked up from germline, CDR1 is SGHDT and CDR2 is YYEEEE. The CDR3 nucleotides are TGTGCCAGCAGCATGGAGGACAGGATTAACTATGGCTACACCTTC. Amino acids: CASSMEDRINYGYTF. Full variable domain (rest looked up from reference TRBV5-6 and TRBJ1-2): DAGVTQSPTHLIKTRGQQVTLRCSPKSGHDTVSWYQQALGQGPQFIFQYYEEEERQRGNFPDRFSGHQFPNYSSELNVNALLLGDSALYLCASSMEDRINYGYTFGSGTRLTVV.

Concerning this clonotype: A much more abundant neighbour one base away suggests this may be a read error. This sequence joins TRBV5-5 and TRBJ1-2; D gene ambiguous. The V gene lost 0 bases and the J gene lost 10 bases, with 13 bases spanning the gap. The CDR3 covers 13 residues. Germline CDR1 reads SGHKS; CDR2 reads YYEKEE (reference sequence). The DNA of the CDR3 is TGTGCCAGCAGCTTGGGAGGGATTCGGGACTACACCTTC. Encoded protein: CASSLGGIRDYTF.

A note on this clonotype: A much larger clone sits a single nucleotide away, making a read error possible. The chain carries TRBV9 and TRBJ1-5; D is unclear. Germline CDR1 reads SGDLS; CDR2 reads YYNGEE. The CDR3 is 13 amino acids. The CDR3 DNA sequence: TGTGCCAGCAGCGACTCTGAAAATCGGCCCCAGCATTTT. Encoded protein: CASSDSENRPQHF.

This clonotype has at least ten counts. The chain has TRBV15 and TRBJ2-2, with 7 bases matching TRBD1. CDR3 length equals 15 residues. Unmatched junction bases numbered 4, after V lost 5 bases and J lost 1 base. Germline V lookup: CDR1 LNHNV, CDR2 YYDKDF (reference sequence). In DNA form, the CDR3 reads TGTGCCACCAGCCCGGGACAGTTGAACACCGGGGAGCTGTTTTTT. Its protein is CATSPGQLNTGELFF.

Written as DNA, the CDR3 is TGCAGTGCTAGATCAACGCTGTTTCGAAAGACCCATGGCTACACCTTC. Residues: CSARSTLFRKTHGYTF. The J gene is TRBJ1-2, the V gene TRBV20-1; no clear D. Germline V CDR1 and CDR2: DFQATT, SNEGSKA (reference sequence). This CDR3 has 16 amino acids. V dropped 2 bases and J dropped 6 bases, with 22 bases sitting between them.

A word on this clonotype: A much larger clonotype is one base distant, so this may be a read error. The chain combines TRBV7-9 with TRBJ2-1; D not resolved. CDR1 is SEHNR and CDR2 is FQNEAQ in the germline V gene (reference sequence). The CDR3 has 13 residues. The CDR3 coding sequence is TGTGCCAGCAGACTAAGCTCCTACAATGAGAAGTTCTTC. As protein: CASRLSSYNEKFF.

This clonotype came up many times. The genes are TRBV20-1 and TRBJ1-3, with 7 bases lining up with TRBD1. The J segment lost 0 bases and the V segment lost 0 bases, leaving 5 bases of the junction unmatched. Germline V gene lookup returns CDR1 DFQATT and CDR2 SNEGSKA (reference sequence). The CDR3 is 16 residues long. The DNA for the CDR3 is TGCAGTGCTAGAGACCCCAGGGGGTACTCTGGAAACACCATATATTTT. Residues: CSARDPRGYSGNTIYF.

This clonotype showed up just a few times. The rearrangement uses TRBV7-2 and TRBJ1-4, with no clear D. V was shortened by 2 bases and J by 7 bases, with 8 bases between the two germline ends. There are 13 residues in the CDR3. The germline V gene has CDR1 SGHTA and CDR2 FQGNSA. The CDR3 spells CASSLTLAEKLFF. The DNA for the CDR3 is TGTGCCAGCAGCTTAACCCTTGCTGAAAAACTGTTTTTT.

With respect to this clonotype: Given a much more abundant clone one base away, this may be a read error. CDR3 in amino acids: CSVVSSYELYF. In DNA, the CDR3 is TGCAGCGTTGTTAGCTCCTACGAGCTGTACTTC. The chain carries TRBV29-1 and TRBJ2-7, with no clear D. The V gene's germline CDR1 is SQVTM and CDR2 ANQGSEA. CDR3 length: 11 amino acids.

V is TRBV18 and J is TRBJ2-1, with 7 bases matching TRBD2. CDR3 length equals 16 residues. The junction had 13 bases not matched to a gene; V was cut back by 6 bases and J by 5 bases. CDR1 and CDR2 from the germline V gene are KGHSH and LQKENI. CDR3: CASSTSHGRFDNEQFF. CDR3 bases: TGTGCCAGCTCCACATCCCACGGGAGGTTTGACAATGAGCAGTTCTTC.

The CDR3 loop is CASSQDGRITGANVLTF. CDR3 in DNA: TGTGCCAGCAGCCAAGATGGCAGGATCACTGGGGCCAACGTCCTGACTTTC. The chain couples TRBV4-2 to TRBJ2-6; unclear D gene. The V end was cut by 0 bases, the J end by 2 bases, with 11 bases between. CDR1 and CDR2 (germline): LGHNA, YNFKEQ. This CDR3 spans 17 amino acids.

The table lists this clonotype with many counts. CDR3 DNA sequence: TGTGCCAGCAGCGTGAGCGGGAGAGGTAAAGAGACCCAGTACTTC. Translating it yields CASSVSGRGKETQYF. The chain employs TRBV9 and TRBJ2-5; 8 bases are shared with TRBD2. Germline V CDR1 and CDR2: SGDLS, YYNGEE. This CDR3 contains 15 residues. V lost 2 bases to trimming and J lost 3 bases; unmatched junction nucleotides: 6.

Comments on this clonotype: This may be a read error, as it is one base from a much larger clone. For the CDR3, the DNA is TGCAGTGCAGAGCCAGCCTCCTCGTCCTACGAGCAGTGCTTC. Encoded protein: CSAEPASSSYEQCF. The chain has TRBV20-1 and TRBJ2-4; D gene ambiguous. The CDR3 covers 14 residues. The V gene's germline CDR1 is DFQATT and CDR2 SNEGSKA (reference sequence).

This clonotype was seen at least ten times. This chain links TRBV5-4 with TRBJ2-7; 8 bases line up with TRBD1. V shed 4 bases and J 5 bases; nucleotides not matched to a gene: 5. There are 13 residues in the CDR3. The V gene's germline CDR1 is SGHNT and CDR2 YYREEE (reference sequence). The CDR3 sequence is CASSPDRGDEQYF. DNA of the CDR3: TGTGCCAGCAGCCCCGACAGGGGTGACGAGCAGTACTTC.

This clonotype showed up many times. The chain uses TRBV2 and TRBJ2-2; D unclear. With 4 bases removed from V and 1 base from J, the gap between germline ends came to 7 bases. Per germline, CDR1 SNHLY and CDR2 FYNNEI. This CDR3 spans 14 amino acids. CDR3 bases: TGTGCCAGCAGTGTTGAGGAGAACACCGGGGAGCTGTTTTTT. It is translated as CASSVEENTGELFF.

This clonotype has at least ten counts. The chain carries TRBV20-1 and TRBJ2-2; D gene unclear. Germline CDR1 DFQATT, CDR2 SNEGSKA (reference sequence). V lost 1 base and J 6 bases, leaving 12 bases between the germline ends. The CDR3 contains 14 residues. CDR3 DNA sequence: TGCAGTGCTAGAGGGCGGTACCTCGCCGGGGAGCTGTTTTTT. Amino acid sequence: CSARGRYLAGELFF.

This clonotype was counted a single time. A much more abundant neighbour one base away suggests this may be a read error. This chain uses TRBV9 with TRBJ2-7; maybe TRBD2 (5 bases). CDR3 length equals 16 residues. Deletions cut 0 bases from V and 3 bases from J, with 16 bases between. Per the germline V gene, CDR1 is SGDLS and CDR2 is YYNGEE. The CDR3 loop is CASSVEEARSGYEQYF. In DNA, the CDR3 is TGTGCCAGCAGCGTAGAGGAGGCGCGTTCCGGCTACGAGCAGTACTTC. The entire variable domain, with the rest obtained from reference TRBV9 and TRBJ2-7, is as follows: DSGVTQTPKHLITATGQRVTLRCSPRSGDLSVYWYQQSLDQGLQFLIQYYNGEERAKGNILERFSAQQFPDLHSELNLSSLELGDSALYFCASSVEEARSGYEQYFGPGTRLTVT.

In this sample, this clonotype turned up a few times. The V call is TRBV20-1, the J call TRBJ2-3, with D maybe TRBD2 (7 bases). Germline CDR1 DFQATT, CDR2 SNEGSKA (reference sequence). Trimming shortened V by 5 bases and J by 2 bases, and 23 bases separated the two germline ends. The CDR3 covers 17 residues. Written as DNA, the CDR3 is TGCAGTGCTCCACTCCTGCTCGGCGGGGGCCCCACAGATACGCAGTATTTT. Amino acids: CSAPLLLGGGPTDTQYF.